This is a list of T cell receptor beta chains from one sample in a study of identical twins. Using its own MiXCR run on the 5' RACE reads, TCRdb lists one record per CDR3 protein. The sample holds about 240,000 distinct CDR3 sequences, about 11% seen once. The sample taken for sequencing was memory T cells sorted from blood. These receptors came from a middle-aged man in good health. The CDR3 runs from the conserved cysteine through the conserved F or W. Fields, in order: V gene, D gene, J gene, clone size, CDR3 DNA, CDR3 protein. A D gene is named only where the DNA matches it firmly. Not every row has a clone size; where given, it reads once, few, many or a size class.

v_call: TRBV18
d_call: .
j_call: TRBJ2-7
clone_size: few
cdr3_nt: TGTGCCAGCTCACCACCGATGACACCCTACGAGCAGTACTTC
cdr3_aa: CASSPPMTPYEQYF

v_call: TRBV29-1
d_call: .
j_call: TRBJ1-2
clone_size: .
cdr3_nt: TGCAGCGTTGATCGCGGGCTCGGCTACACCTTC
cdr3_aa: CSVDRGLGYTF

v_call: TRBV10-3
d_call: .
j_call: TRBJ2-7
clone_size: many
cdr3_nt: TGTGCCACCAGAACCAGGGGAGGCGCATCCTACGAGCAGTACTTC
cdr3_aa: CATRTRGGASYEQYF

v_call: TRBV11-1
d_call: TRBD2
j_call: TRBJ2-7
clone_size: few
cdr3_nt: TGTGCCAGCAGCCCGATAGGGGGACTAGCGGCAACCTCCTACGAGCAGTACTTC
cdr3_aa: CASSPIGGLAATSYEQYF

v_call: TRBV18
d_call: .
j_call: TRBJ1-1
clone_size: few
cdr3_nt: TGTGCCAGCTCACCATCCAAGAACACTGAAGCTTTCTTT
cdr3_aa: CASSPSKNTEAFF

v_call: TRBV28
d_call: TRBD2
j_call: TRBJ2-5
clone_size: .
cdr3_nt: TGTGCCAGCAGCCAAGGGCTAGCGGGTGAACTGGGCTTC
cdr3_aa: CASSQGLAGELGF

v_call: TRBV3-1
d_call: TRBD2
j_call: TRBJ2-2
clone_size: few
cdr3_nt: TGTGCCAGCAGCCATCGGGGGGCGAACACCGGGGAGCTGTTTTTT
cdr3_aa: CASSHRGANTGELFF

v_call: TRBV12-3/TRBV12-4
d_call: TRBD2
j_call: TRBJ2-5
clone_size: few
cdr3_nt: TGTGCCAGCAGTTCTGCTAGCGGGTCGACAGAGACCCAGTACTTC
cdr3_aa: CASSSASGSTETQYF

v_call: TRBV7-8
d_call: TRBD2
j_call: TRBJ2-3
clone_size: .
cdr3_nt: TGTGCCAGCAGCTTAGTCCTAGCGGGGGGGCTTCCGGGGCGGGATACGCAGTATTTT
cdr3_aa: CASSLVLAGGLPGRDTQYF

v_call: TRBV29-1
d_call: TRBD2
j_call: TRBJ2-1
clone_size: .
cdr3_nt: TGCAGCGTTACCGACCCCAGAAGTAGCGGGGCATACAATGAGCAGTTCTTC
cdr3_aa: CSVTDPRSSGAYNEQFF

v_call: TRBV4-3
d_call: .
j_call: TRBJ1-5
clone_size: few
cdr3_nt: TGCGCCAGCAGCCAAGAAGTCCACAGGGTCGGAACTATTAGCAATCAGCCCCAGCATTTT
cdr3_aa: CASSQEVHRVGTISNQPQHF

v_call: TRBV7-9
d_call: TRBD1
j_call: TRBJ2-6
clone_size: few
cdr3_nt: TGTGCCAGCAGCCGGCGCCGACAGGGGGCTGGGGCCAACGTCCTGACTTTC
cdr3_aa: CASSRRRQGAGANVLTF

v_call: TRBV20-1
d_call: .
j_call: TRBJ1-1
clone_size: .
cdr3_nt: TGCAGTGCTAGGAACAGGGACACTGAAGCTTTCTTT
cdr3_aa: CSARNRDTEAFF

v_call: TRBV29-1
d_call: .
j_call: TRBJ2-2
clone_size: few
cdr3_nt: TGCAGCGTTGGACGGGGGAGGAATACCGGGGAGCTGTTTTTT
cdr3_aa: CSVGRGRNTGELFF

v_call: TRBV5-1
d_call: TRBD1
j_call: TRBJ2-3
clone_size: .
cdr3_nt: TGCGCCAGCAGCTCCACCCTAACCGGGACAGGGGGCACAGATACGCAGTATTTT
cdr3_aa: CASSSTLTGTGGTDTQYF

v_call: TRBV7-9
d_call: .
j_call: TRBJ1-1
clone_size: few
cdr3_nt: TGTGCCAGCAGCTTAGTAGGCGGTCCGGGGGGTAAAGCTTTCTTT
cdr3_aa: CASSLVGGPGGKAFF